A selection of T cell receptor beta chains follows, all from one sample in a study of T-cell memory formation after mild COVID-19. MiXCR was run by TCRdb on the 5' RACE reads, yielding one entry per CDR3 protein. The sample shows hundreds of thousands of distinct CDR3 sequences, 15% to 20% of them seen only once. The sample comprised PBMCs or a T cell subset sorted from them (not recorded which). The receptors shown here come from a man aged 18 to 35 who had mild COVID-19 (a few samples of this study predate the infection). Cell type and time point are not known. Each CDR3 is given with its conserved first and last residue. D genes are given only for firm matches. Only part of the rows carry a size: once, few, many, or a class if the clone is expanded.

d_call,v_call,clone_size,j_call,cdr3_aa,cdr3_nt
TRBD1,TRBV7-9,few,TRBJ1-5,CASSLLGAGGMNQPQHF,TGTGCCAGCAGCCTTCTGGGGGCAGGGGGAATGAATCAGCCCCAGCATTTT
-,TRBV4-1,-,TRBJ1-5,CASRQSGSNQPQHF,TGCGCCAGCAGGCAGAGTGGGAGCAATCAGCCCCAGCATTTT
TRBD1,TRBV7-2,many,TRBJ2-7,CASSITGTVLSYEQYF,TGTGCCAGCAGTATCACCGGGACAGTCCTCTCCTACGAGCAGTACTTC
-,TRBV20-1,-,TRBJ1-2,CSAATDRIKGYYGYTF,TGCAGTGCTGCGACCGACAGGATCAAGGGGTACTATGGCTACACCTTC
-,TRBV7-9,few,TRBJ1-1,CASSLGGGVDGAFF,TGTGCCAGCAGCTTGGGTGGAGGTGTCGACGGAGCTTTCTTT
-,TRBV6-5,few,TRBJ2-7,CASSYRAAGSREQYF,TGTGCCAGCAGTTACAGAGCGGCAGGTTCGAGGGAGCAGTACTTC
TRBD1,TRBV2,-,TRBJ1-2,CASSEGQGGIYGYTF,TGTGCCAGCAGTGAGGGACAGGGGGGAATTTATGGCTACACCTTC
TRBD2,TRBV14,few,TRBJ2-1,CASSPGQRGVPNEQFF,TGTGCCAGCAGCCCGGGGCAGCGGGGGGTCCCCAATGAGCAGTTCTTC
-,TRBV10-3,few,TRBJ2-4,CAISESAGLAKNIQYF,TGTGCCATCAGTGAGTCGGCGGGTCTAGCCAAAAACATTCAGTACTTC
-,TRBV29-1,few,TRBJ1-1,CSVEWGRGGWTEAFF,TGCAGCGTTGAGTGGGGCAGGGGAGGTTGGACTGAAGCTTTCTTT
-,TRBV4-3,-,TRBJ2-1,CASSQVWQGPYNEQFF,TGCGCCAGCAGCCAAGTATGGCAGGGTCCCTACAATGAGCAGTTCTTC
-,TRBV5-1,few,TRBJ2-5,CASSWLRGLETQYF,TGCGCCAGCAGCTGGCTTCGGGGGCTGGAGACCCAGTACTTC
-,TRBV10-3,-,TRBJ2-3,CAITGAPSTDTQYF,TGTGCCATCACAGGTGCCCCTAGCACAGATACGCAGTATTTT
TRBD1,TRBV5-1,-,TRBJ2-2,CASSAKGQGAGELFF,TGCGCCAGCAGTGCTAAAGGACAGGGGGCCGGGGAGCTGTTTTTT
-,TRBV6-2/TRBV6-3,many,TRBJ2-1,CASSYAQRYEQFF,TGTGCCAGCAGTTACGCGCAAAGGTATGAGCAGTTCTTC
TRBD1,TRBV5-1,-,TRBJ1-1,CASSLRQGPTEAFF,TGCGCCAGCAGCTTAAGACAGGGCCCGACTGAAGCTTTCTTT
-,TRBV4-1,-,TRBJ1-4,CASSQVAGEKLFF,TGCGCCAGCAGCCAAGTGGCAGGGGAAAAACTGTTTTTT
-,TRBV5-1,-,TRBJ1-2,CASSPGSPWGYTF,TGCGCCAGCAGCCCCGGGAGTCCTTGGGGCTACACCTTC
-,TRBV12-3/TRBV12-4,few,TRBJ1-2,CASSAGPTYGYTF,TGTGCCAGCAGTGCCGGCCCGACCTATGGCTACACCTTC
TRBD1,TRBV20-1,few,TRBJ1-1,CSARDRRQGMTEAFF,TGCAGTGCTAGAGATCGCAGACAGGGGATGACTGAAGCTTTCTTT
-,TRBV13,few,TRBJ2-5,CASTLGLREKETQYF,TGTGCCAGCACCCTGGGTCTTCGGGAGAAAGAGACCCAGTACTTC
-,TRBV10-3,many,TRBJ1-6,CAITGDYNSPLHF,TGTGCCATCACGGGGGACTATAATTCACCCCTCCACTTT
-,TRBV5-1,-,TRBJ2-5,CASSSRRETQYF,TGCGCCAGCAGCTCCCGTAGGGAGACCCAGTACTTC
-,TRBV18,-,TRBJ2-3,CASSRNSLRGTDTQYF,TGTGCCAGCTCCCGAAACTCGCTTAGGGGCACAGATACGCAGTATTTT
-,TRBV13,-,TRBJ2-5,CASSLAKQTQYF,TGTGCCAGCAGCTTAGCAAAACAGACCCAGTACTTC
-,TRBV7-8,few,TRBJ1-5,CASSLGPGDSNQPQHF,TGTGCCAGCAGCTTAGGACCGGGGGATAGCAATCAGCCCCAGCATTTT
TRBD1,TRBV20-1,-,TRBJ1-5,CSARGDRGGQPQHF,TGCAGTGCTAGAGGGGACAGGGGTGGTCAGCCCCAGCATTTT